These T cell receptor beta chains were read from a single sample in a study of T cell responses to AZD1222 COVID-19 vaccine. TCRdb keeps only in-frame clones here, not all; method: immunoSEQ multiplex PCR. The sample lists approximately 150,000 clones, just under 95% seen once, with over 0.8% in the top ten. The sequences come from peripheral blood, collected on day 0 of AZD1222 vaccination. The receptors here all came from an adult in good health. Each CDR3 is given with its conserved first and last residue. A D gene is named only where the DNA matches it firmly. Only part of the rows carry a size: once, few, many, or a class if the clone is expanded.

v_gene,j_gene,abundance,d_gene,CDR3nt,CDR3aa
TRBV6-6,TRBJ1-5,few,TRBD1,TGTGCCAGCAGTTTCCGACAGGGAAGCAATCAGCCCCAGCATTTT,CASSFRQGSNQPQHF
TRBV3-1/TRBV3-2,TRBJ2-7,once,.,TGTGCCAGCAGCCTCCCCGGGGCGACCTACGAGCAGTACTTC,CASSLPGATYEQYF
TRBV13,TRBJ1-1,.,.,TGTGCCAGCAGCTTAAGGCAGAACACTGAAGCTTTCTTT,CASSLRQNTEAFF
TRBV25-1,TRBJ2-5,.,.,TGTGCCAGCAGTGATCAGTGGGGGACGCAAAACCAAGAGACCCAGTACTTC,CASSDQWGTQNQETQYF
TRBV7-3,TRBJ2-7,.,.,TGTGCCAGCAGCCCCACCGGCTCTCCCTACGAGCAGTACTTC,CASSPTGSPYEQYF
TRBV19,TRBJ2-5,once,.,TGTGCCAGTAGTATCGTAATGGGCCCTCAAGAGACCCAGTACTTC,CASSIVMGPQETQYF
TRBV6-5,TRBJ2-3,.,.,TGTGCCAGCAGGAAAGATACGCAGTATTTT,CASRKDTQYF
TRBV7-8,TRBJ1-5,.,TRBD1,TGTGCCAGCAGCTTACGATCGGGACAGGGGTCTCAGCCCCAGCATTTT,CASSLRSGQGSQPQHF
TRBV12-3/TRBV12-4,TRBJ1-1,.,.,TGTGCCAGCAGTTCCCTGAGGGGGACTGAAGCTTTCTTT,CASSSLRGTEAFF
TRBV18,TRBJ2-1,.,.,TGTGCCAGCTCACCTACGGGACCCTACAATGAGCAGTTCTTC,CASSPTGPYNEQFF
TRBV30,TRBJ1-5,.,.,TGTGCCTGGAGTTCTGGGATAGAGCCCCAGCATTTT,CAWSSGIEPQHF
TRBV5-1,TRBJ2-1,.,.,TGCGCCAGCGGGGGCCTACCAACTTACAATGAGCAGTTCTTC,CASGGLPTYNEQFF
TRBV4-2,TRBJ2-2,.,.,TGTGCCAGCAGCCAAGACCATCATTCCGGGGAGCTGTTTTTT,CASSQDHHSGELFF
TRBV12-3/TRBV12-4,TRBJ1-4,.,TRBD1,TGTGCCAGCAGTTCCACGACAGGGGAAAAACTGTTTTTT,CASSSTTGEKLFF
TRBV5-1,TRBJ2-6,few,.,TGCGCCAGCAGACCCGACAGGCCGACCTCTGGGGCCAACGTCCTGACTTTC,CASRPDRPTSGANVLTF
TRBV9,TRBJ2-5,.,TRBD2,TGTGCCAGCAGCGTGGTTTCTGGCGGGGGATTCCAAGAGACCCAGTACTTC,CASSVVSGGGFQETQYF
TRBV30,TRBJ1-1,.,.,TGTGCCTGGAGTCTAAAACAGGGGAACACTGAAGCTTTCTTT,CAWSLKQGNTEAFF
TRBV11-2,TRBJ1-1,.,.,TGTGCCAGCAGCTTAGGAATTCCAGCTTTCTTT,CASSLGIPAFF
TRBV2,TRBJ2-5,once,TRBD2,TGTGCCAGCAGCAACTGGGGGGGGGAAGGCCAGTACTTC,CASSNWGGEGQYF
TRBV6-5,TRBJ1-5,.,.,TGTGCCAGCGCTCGACTAGGCAATCAGCCCCAGCATTTT,CASARLGNQPQHF
TRBV6-5,TRBJ2-7,.,.,TGTGCCAGCAGTTACAAGGGACGGGCCTACGAGCAGTACTTC,CASSYKGRAYEQYF
TRBV30,TRBJ2-7,.,.,TGTGCCTGGAGTAGGGGGTTCCCACTATCCGAGCAGTACTTC,CAWSRGFPLSEQYF
TRBV12-3/TRBV12-4,TRBJ2-5,once,.,TGTGCCAGCAGGTCGACAGCCCAAGAGACCCAGTACTTC,CASRSTAQETQYF
TRBV11-3,TRBJ2-1,.,TRBD2,TGTGCCAGCAGCAGGGGACTAGCGGGGGTGGATGAGCAGTTCTTC,CASSRGLAGVDEQFF
TRBV2,TRBJ2-5,.,.,TGTGCCAGTAGTCTGGGGCGGGCGGAGACCCAGTACTTC,CASSLGRAETQYF
TRBV7-2,TRBJ1-1,.,TRBD1,TGTGCCAGCAGACCTGACAGGGGTCTTAACACTGAAGCTTTCTTT,CASRPDRGLNTEAFF